These T cell receptor beta chains were read from a single sample in a study of blood T cell repertoires in COVID-19. Using immunoSEQ multiplex PCR, the repertoire was profiled, and TCRdb retains in-frame clones only, with some absent. Seen here are under 150,000 clones, 85% to 90% observed once, and the top ten hold approximately 3%. Sample: peripheral blood. The origin of the receptors is a woman in her fifties or sixties with active COVID-19. The CDR3 runs from the conserved cysteine through the conserved F or W. D genes are given only for firm matches. Only some rows state a clone size, as once, few, many or a class for expanded clones.

CASSGRTGGTYNEQFF	TGTGCCAGCAGTGGAAGAACGGGAGGGACCTACAATGAGCAGTTCTTC	TRBV6-1	TRBD2	-	TRBJ2-1
CASSYGREQFF	TGTGCCAGCAGTTACGGCAGGGAGCAGTTCTTC	TRBV12-3/TRBV12-4	-	-	TRBJ2-1
CASSYDPGHRGQPQHF	TGTGCCAGCAGTTACGACCCGGGACACAGAGGTCAGCCCCAGCATTTT	TRBV6-2/TRBV6-3	-	few	TRBJ1-5
CASSTGTGVNEKLFF	TGTGCCAGCAGCACCGGGACAGGGGTTAATGAAAAACTGTTTTTT	TRBV6-6	TRBD1	-	TRBJ1-4
CASSLTRLAVSSYEQYF	TGTGCCAGCAGTTTGACACGACTAGCGGTTAGCTCCTACGAGCAGTACTTC	TRBV6-2/TRBV6-3	TRBD2	-	TRBJ2-7
CASSLASSGSSYEQYF	TGTGCCAGCAGCTTAGCCTCTAGCGGGAGCTCCTACGAGCAGTACTTC	TRBV7-2	TRBD2	-	TRBJ2-7
CASSRPGRANTEAFF	TGTGCCAGCAGCCGGCCAGGGAGGGCCAACACTGAAGCTTTCTTT	TRBV5-6	-	-	TRBJ1-1
CASNQGISSTDTQYF	TGTGCCAGCAATCAGGGTATCTCTAGCACAGATACGCAGTATTTT	TRBV6-5	-	-	TRBJ2-3
CASSRVGGGATEAFF	TGTGCCAGCAGCCGGGTGGGAGGGGGTGCCACTGAAGCTTTCTTT	TRBV3-1/TRBV3-2	-	-	TRBJ1-1
CASPPLTLNTEAFF	TGTGCCAGTCCCCCCCTGACATTGAACACTGAAGCTTTCTTT	TRBV6-4	-	-	TRBJ1-1
CALSRFLAGDDEQFF	TGTGCCTTATCTCGCTTCCTAGCGGGAGATGATGAGCAGTTCTTC	TRBV5-4	TRBD2	-	TRBJ2-1
CASSVGPSASGTEAFF	TGTGCCAGCAGCGTAGGACCTTCGGCTTCGGGCACTGAAGCTTTCTTT	TRBV9	-	-	TRBJ1-1
CASSFVGLAGDAGEQFF	TGTGCCAGCAGCTTCGTCGGACTAGCGGGAGATGCAGGAGAGCAGTTCTTC	TRBV13	TRBD2	-	TRBJ2-1
CSVEDTRPGNYGYTF	TGCAGCGTTGAAGACACGCGACCAGGGAACTATGGCTACACCTTC	TRBV29-1	-	-	TRBJ1-2
CSVDSGTDTQYF	TGCAGCGTTGATTCTGGCACAGATACGCAGTATTTT	TRBV29-1	-	once	TRBJ2-3
CASSVTGTSGGSYNEQFF	TGTGCCAGCAGCGTAACCGGGACTAGCGGAGGCTCCTACAATGAGCAGTTCTTC	TRBV7-8	TRBD2	-	TRBJ2-1
CASSDLPLGRTETQYF	TGTGCCAGCAGTGACCTACCACTAGGGAGGACAGAGACCCAGTACTTC	TRBV25-1	-	-	TRBJ2-5
CASSRQGRETQYF	TGTGCCAGTAGTAGACAGGGGCGAGAGACCCAGTACTTC	TRBV19	TRBD1	-	TRBJ2-5
CASSLFTGPYEQYF	TGTGCCAGCAGCTTGTTTACGGGTCCCTACGAGCAGTACTTC	TRBV5-5	-	-	TRBJ2-7
CASSLVGTSRSNQPQHF	TGTGCCAGCAGCTTAGTAGGGACTAGTCGAAGCAATCAGCCCCAGCATTTT	TRBV7-9	-	once	TRBJ1-5
CASSVPPKAGTTYSYEQYF	TGTGCCAGCAGCGTACCCCCAAAAGCGGGAACAACTTACTCCTACGAGCAGTACTTC	TRBV9	TRBD2	-	TRBJ2-7
CAWSSGYNEQFF	TGTGCCTGGAGTAGCGGATACAATGAGCAGTTCTTC	TRBV30	-	-	TRBJ2-1
CASSLLSGSYTGELFF	TGCGCCAGCAGCTTGCTGAGCGGGAGTTACACCGGGGAGCTGTTTTTT	TRBV5-1	TRBD2	-	TRBJ2-2
CASSQGTSTIYEQYF	TGTGCCAGCAGCCAAGGTACTAGTACTATCTACGAGCAGTACTTC	TRBV14	-	-	TRBJ2-7
CASSPRGDYGYTF	TGTGCCAGCAGTCCCCGAGGCGACTATGGCTACACCTTC	TRBV2	-	-	TRBJ1-2
CASSPPGEKETQYF	TGTGCCAGCTCACCCCCCGGGGAGAAGGAGACCCAGTACTTC	TRBV18	-	-	TRBJ2-5